This note documents a single TCR beta chain sequence. Use of 60 Vbeta and 13 Jbeta primers characterized the PCR. Libraries were prepared by immunoSEQ multiplex PCR; TCRdb keeps only in-frame clonotypes and omits some of them. The table includes about 190,000 clones, over 80% detected once. These data belong to a study of cytomegalovirus exposure and HLA in healthy donors. The V gene's germline CDR1 is SGHAT and CDR2 FQNNGV. The junction had 11 bases not matched to a gene; V was cut back by 5 bases and J by 5 bases. This CDR3 is built from 17 residues. Sequencing used PBMCs. This clonotype was sampled from a man aged 25-45 years in good health and CMV-seronegative. J is TRBJ2-7 and V is TRBV11-2; 14 bases match TRBD2. The CDR3 DNA reads as TGTGCCAGCAGCGAGGGACAGGGGACTAGCGGGGGCCACGAGCAGTACTTC. It is translated as CASSEGQGTSGGHEQYF.